These T cell receptor beta chains were read from a single sample in a study of T cells after yellow fever vaccination. TCRdb independently ran MiXCR on the 5' RACE reads; one entry per CDR3 protein. The table records fewer than 85,000 distinct CDR3 sequences, over 7.5% of them present only once. The source material was CD8+ T cells sorted from PBMCs, sampled on the day of the yellow fever booster vaccination. Receptors originate from a young man who received the YFV17D yellow fever vaccine. Each CDR3 is given with its conserved first and last residue. D genes are given only for firm matches. The size entry is marked missing in some rows and otherwise reads once, few, many or a size class.

J gene,D gene,V gene,CDR3 length,clone size,CDR3 DNA,CDR3 protein
TRBJ2-7,NA,TRBV3-1,13,NA,TGTGCCAGCAGCCAGGGGGGTGGCAACGAGCAGTACTTC,CASSQGGGNEQYF
TRBJ2-7,NA,TRBV7-9,15,NA,TGTGCCAGCAGCTCCACCCGGACTGCCCTCTACGAGCAGTACTTC,CASSSTRTALYEQYF
TRBJ2-5,NA,TRBV6-5,16,few,TGTGCCAGCAGTTTTCCCGGGTCTCGAGGCGAAGAGACCCAGTACTTC,CASSFPGSRGEETQYF
TRBJ2-3,NA,TRBV5-4,14,NA,TGTGCCAGCAGCTCCGACTTACTCACAGATACGCAGTATTTT,CASSSDLLTDTQYF
TRBJ2-7,TRBD1,TRBV5-6,15,NA,TGTGCCAGCTCATCTACCGGGACAGGGGGTTTCGAGCAGTACTTC,CASSSTGTGGFEQYF
TRBJ2-3,NA,TRBV27,14,few,TGTGCCAGCAGTCGACAGCTAAGTCAAGATACGCAGTATTTT,CASSRQLSQDTQYF
TRBJ2-7,NA,TRBV24-1,13,NA,TGTGCCACCAGTGCCCGGACGGGGAACGAGCAGTACTTC,CATSARTGNEQYF
TRBJ2-5,NA,TRBV7-8,14,many,TGTGCCACCCCTGCCCGGACAACCCAAGAGACCCAGTACTTC,CATPARTTQETQYF
TRBJ2-2,NA,TRBV27,12,NA,TGTGCCAGCAGTTTGAGACCCGGGGAGCTGTTTTTT,CASSLRPGELFF
TRBJ2-1,NA,TRBV6-1,12,few,TGTGCCAGCATCGGGTTAGACAATGAGCAGTTCTTC,CASIGLDNEQFF
TRBJ2-1,NA,TRBV4-2,16,few,TGTGCCAGCAGCCAAGAAACGGGGAACTCCTACAATGAGCAGTTCTTC,CASSQETGNSYNEQFF
TRBJ1-3,NA,TRBV20-1,14,many,TGCAGTGCACGCACTATCGACAGGGGAAACACCATATATTTT,CSARTIDRGNTIYF
TRBJ2-3,NA,TRBV5-4,13,few,TGTGCCAGCAGCAAAACAGGGTCAGATACGCAGTATTTT,CASSKTGSDTQYF
TRBJ2-7,NA,TRBV7-6,15,NA,TGTGCCAGCAGCTTAACATTGGCCAAATCCTACGAGCAGTACTTC,CASSLTLAKSYEQYF
TRBJ2-2,NA,TRBV6-2/TRBV6-3,15,few,TGTGCCAGCATCACGGGAACGTTTTTCACCGGGGAGCTGTTTTTT,CASITGTFFTGELFF
TRBJ2-1,NA,TRBV7-9,14,few,TGTGCCAGCAGCTTAGTGGGACCCCAGGATGAGCAGTTCTTC,CASSLVGPQDEQFF
TRBJ2-1,NA,TRBV19,13,few,TGTGCCAGTAGTCTTAGGGGGTACAATGAGCAGTTCTTC,CASSLRGYNEQFF
TRBJ2-1,TRBD2,TRBV6-2/TRBV6-3,14,few,TGTGCCAGCAGTTTCACTAGCGGGATCAATGAGCAGTTCTTC,CASSFTSGINEQFF
TRBJ2-7,NA,TRBV7-2,13,many,TGTGCCAGCAGCCCGACTGTCTCCTACGAGCAGTACTTC,CASSPTVSYEQYF
TRBJ1-1,NA,TRBV15,12,few,TGTGCCACCAGCAGAGGTGTGGAGGCAGCTTTCTTT,CATSRGVEAAFF
TRBJ2-4,TRBD1,TRBV4-3,15,few,TGCGCCAGCAGCCATGGGACAGGGGGCGAGCGGGTTCAGTACTTC,CASSHGTGGERVQYF
TRBJ2-1,NA,TRBV19,15,few,TGTGCCAGTAGTACGGCGGGGACTGGGTTAAATGAGCAGTTCTTC,CASSTAGTGLNEQFF
TRBJ2-3,NA,TRBV4-3,19,many,TGCGCCAGCAGCCAAGATCCAACCGTCGGGGGAACTAGCACAGATACGCAGTATTTT,CASSQDPTVGGTSTDTQYF
TRBJ2-7,TRBD2,TRBV6-5,14,few,TGTGCCAGCAGTTACGGCGGGAGTCTCGACGAGCAGTACTTC,CASSYGGSLDEQYF